The 21 T cell receptor beta chains below come from one sample, sequenced in a study of regulatory T cells in long-lasting Graves disease. Regarding time point: newly diagnosed GD, antithyroid drugs for less than 3 months. With RNA extracted from PBMCs as input, the TCR library was made. Sequencing libraries for TCR beta were prepared with iRepertoire HTBI primers and Arm-PCR of CDR3 regions. TCRdb re-derived calls from the multiplex PCR reads in MiXCR, one entry per CDR3 protein. Of about 460,000 distinct CDR3 sequences listed, around 13% are singletons. This sample was also put to use in a study of T cells in Graves' hyperthyroidism and ophthalmopathy.

Sequencing used peripheral blood mononuclear cells (PBMCs), obtained at new diagnosis, from a patient treated with antithyroid drugs. These TCRs come from a woman in her fifties or sixties with Graves disease.

The chain carries TRBV5-1 and TRBJ2-1; a weak D match, TRBD2 (6 bases). The V end lost 1 base, the J end lost 5 bases, and 10 bases lay between the germline ends. The CDR3 is made up of 14 amino acids. Germline V gene lookup returns CDR1 SGHRS and CDR2 YFSETQ. This CDR3 is CASSLTGADNEQFF. The CDR3 DNA follows: TGCGCCAGCAGCTTGACGGGAGCCGACAATGAGCAGTTCTTC.

This chain uses TRBV5-4 with TRBJ1-6; D is unresolved. The length of the CDR3 is 16 residues. From germline, CDR1 is SGHNT and CDR2 YYREEE (reference sequence). V lost 3 bases and J 6 bases, leaving 16 bases between the germline ends. The CDR3 DNA follows: TGTGCCAGCAGCTCGAGTCGCGGACTTTTTAATTCACCCCTCCACTTT. It yields the protein CASSSSRGLFNSPLHF. The entire variable domain, with the rest obtained from reference TRBV5-4 and TRBJ1-6, is as follows: ETGVTQSPTHLIKTRGQQVTLRCSSQSGHNTVSWYQQALGQGPQFIFQYYREEENGRGNFPPRFSGLQFPNYSSELNVNALELDDSALYLCASSSSRGLFNSPLHFGNGTRLTVT.

This clonotype was detected ten times or more. The rearrangement uses TRBV3-1 and TRBJ2-4; D unresolved. There are 15 residues in the CDR3. Germline assignment: CDR1 LGHDT and CDR2 YNNKEL (reference sequence). V was shortened by 4 bases and J by 6 bases, with 16 bases between the two germline ends. The CDR3 region has the DNA TGTGCCAGCAGCCCAACCCGAACAAAGCTAAACATTCAGTACTTC. Its translation is CASSPTRTKLNIQYF.

The CDR3 spells CASSMARGGSGANVLTF. DNA of the CDR3: TGTGCCAGTAGTATGGCCAGGGGTGGGTCTGGGGCCAACGTCCTGACTTTC. The chain recombines TRBV19 with TRBJ2-6; D is perhaps TRBD1 (6 bases). The V end lost 3 bases, the J end lost 1 base, and 13 bases lay between the germline ends. This CDR3 has 17 amino acids. CDR1 and CDR2 from the germline V gene are LNHDA and SQIVND (reference sequence).

This clonotype occurred many times. The chain has TRBV20-1 and TRBJ1-1, with D unclear. Trimming removed 1 base from V and 0 bases from J, with 6 bases in between. The CDR3 totals 13 residues. Germline lookup yields CDR1 DFQATT and CDR2 SNEGSKA (reference sequence). CDR3 coding DNA: TGCAGTGCTAGAGGGTACTTGAACACTGAAGCTTTCTTT. It is translated as CSARGYLNTEAFF.

This clonotype was recorded at least ten times. The rearrangement links TRBV3-1 to TRBJ1-2; D uncertain. Germline loops: CDR1 LGHDT, CDR2 YNNKEL (reference sequence). V was clipped by 4 bases and J by 7 bases, with 13 bases between them. This CDR3 has 13 amino acids. For the CDR3, the DNA is TGTGCCAGCAGCCCGCGAGACGGCTCTGGCTACACCTTC. Translated: CASSPRDGSGYTF.

This clonotype was recorded many times. The chain employs TRBV20-1 and TRBJ2-1, with D possibly being TRBD1 or TRBD2 (5 bases each). V shed 1 base and J shed 5 bases, with 9 bases lying between them. Germline V CDR1 and CDR2: DFQATT, SNEGSKA (reference sequence). This CDR3 contains 13 residues. CDR3 bases: TGCAGTGCTAGAGGGGACCTAAACAATGAGCAGTTCTTC. This gives the protein CSARGDLNNEQFF.

This clonotype was observed a handful of times. This chain uses TRBV12-5 with TRBJ2-2; D is undetermined. This CDR3 has 15 residues. Germline CDR1 is LGHNT and CDR2 is FRNRAP. Between the trimmed V and J ends, which lost 3 bases and 0 bases, there was a span of 8 bases. CDR3: CASGFWLSNTGELFF. The CDR3 coding sequence is TGTGCTAGTGGTTTTTGGCTATCGAACACCGGGGAGCTGTTTTTT. The entire variable domain, with the rest obtained from reference TRBV12-5 and TRBJ2-2, is as follows: DARVTQTPRHKVTEMGQEVTMRCQPILGHNTVFWYRQTMMQGLELLAYFRNRAPLDDSGMPKDRFSAEMPDATLATLKIQPSEPRDSAVYFCASGFWLSNTGELFFGEGSRLTVL.

This chain uses TRBV7-9 with TRBJ2-1; no clear D. Germline CDR1 and CDR2: SEHNR and FQNEAQ (reference sequence). The V end was cut by 5 bases, the J end by 0 bases, with 20 bases between. The CDR3 loop spans 18 amino acids. The CDR3 nucleotides read TGTGCCAGCAGCCCATTGATTTCCTTTAATGCCTCCTACAATGAGCAGTTCTTC. Amino acids: CASSPLISFNASYNEQFF.

V and J are TRBV27 and TRBJ2-3; TRBD2 aligns across 9 bases. The CDR3 has 17 residues. Germline V gives CDR1 MNHEY, CDR2 SMNVEV (reference sequence). V trimming: 6 bases; J trimming: 5 bases; junction bases outside the gene matches: 15. The CDR3 here is CASRLTLAGASEDTQYF. CDR3 bases: TGTGCCAGCAGACTAACTTTAGCGGGAGCTTCGGAAGATACGCAGTATTTT.

The V gene is TRBV28, the J gene TRBJ1-1; TRBD1 is a possible D gene (6 bases). This CDR3 contains 16 residues. From germline, CDR1 is MDHEN and CDR2 SYDVKM. Trimming cost V 4 bases and J 3 bases, with 18 bases left between them. In DNA, the CDR3 is TGTGCCAGCAGTTCTTTCCGGACAGCCCGACACACTGAAGCTTTCTTT. It translates to CASSSFRTARHTEAFF.

In its sample, this clonotype was seen many times. The J gene is TRBJ1-1, the V gene TRBV29-1; maybe TRBD1 (6 bases). The CDR3 has 13 residues. CDR1 is SQVTM, CDR2 ANQGSEA, per germline. CDR3 residues: CTTSRGADTEAFF. DNA for the CDR3: TGCACCACCTCGCGGGGGGCGGACACTGAAGCTTTCTTT.

Ten or more counts support this clonotype. This sequence joins TRBV5-1 and TRBJ1-5, with D unclear. The CDR3 is 15 residues long. Germline CDR1 is SGHRS and CDR2 is YFSETQ. V lost 0 bases and J lost 1, with 8 bases in between. CDR3: CASSLGPESNQPQHF. CDR3 coding DNA: TGCGCCAGCAGCTTGGGGCCCGAGAGCAATCAGCCCCAGCATTTT.

This clonotype was counted ten times or more. The chain is built from TRBV3-1 and TRBJ2-5; the match to TRBD2 covers 8 bases. The CDR3 contains 17 residues. V dropped 1 base and J dropped 3; count of bases not matched to a gene: 10. The germline CDR1 and CDR2 sequences are LGHDT and YNNKEL (reference sequence). DNA of the CDR3: TGTGCCAGCAGCCAAGGAGGAGGACTAGCAGGAGAAGAGACCCAGTACTTC. It specifies CASSQGGGLAGEETQYF.

In its sample, this clonotype was seen many times. The rearrangement links TRBV30 to TRBJ2-1, with TRBD2 as a possible D gene (6 bases). CDR1 is GTSNPN and CDR2 is SVGIG in the germline V gene (reference sequence). This CDR3 comprises 17 residues. V lost 0 bases, J lost 4 bases, and 19 bases lay in between. The CDR3: CAWSVPFSGVGYNEQFF. The CDR3 DNA reads as TGTGCCTGGAGTGTACCCTTTTCGGGGGTGGGTTACAATGAGCAGTTCTTC.

This clonotype was counted at least ten times. For the CDR3, the DNA is TGTGCCAGCAGTGAAGTAGTCACAGCCTACGAGCAGTACTTC. Protein product: CASSEVVTAYEQYF. V gene TRBV2 combines with J gene TRBJ2-7; D is uncertain. CDR1 is SNHLY, CDR2 FYNNEI, per germline. The CDR3 spans 14 residues. The V gene lost 1 base and the J gene lost 2 bases, with 9 bases spanning the gap.

The V and J genes are TRBV6-5 and TRBJ1-4; 8 nucleotides line up with TRBD1. Unmatched junction bases numbered 5, after V lost 3 bases and J lost 8 bases. From germline, CDR1 is MNHEY and CDR2 SVGAGI. The CDR3 consists of 14 residues. CDR3 sequence (DNA): TGTGCCAGCAGTTATCAGGGGGCGGCGGAAAAACTGTTTTTT. This sequence encodes CASSYQGAAEKLFF.

This clonotype has ten or more counts. V is TRBV20-1 and J is TRBJ1-5, with TRBD1 identical over 7 bases. The CDR3 runs 14 residues. Trimming cost V 2 bases and J 2 bases; bases outside gene matches: 3. CDR1 is DFQATT, CDR2 SNEGSKA, per germline (reference sequence). CDR3 protein: CSARRDSGNQPQHF. CDR3 DNA sequence: TGCAGTGCTAGACGGGACAGCGGCAATCAGCCCCAGCATTTT.

This clonotype was counted ten times or more. The CDR3 nucleotides are TGCAGTGCTAGAGATCTTCCGCGAAGTGGCGGGAGGTACACAGATACGCAGTATTTT. Translation gives CSARDLPRSGGRYTDTQYF. The chain combines TRBV20-1 with TRBJ2-3, with TRBD2 matching 8 bases. CDR3 size: 19 residues. Losses at the gene ends were 0 bases for V and 2 bases for J; bases not matched to a gene: 16. Germline V lookup: CDR1 DFQATT, CDR2 SNEGSKA (reference sequence).

This clonotype has at least ten counts. The chain uses TRBV30 and TRBJ2-7; D is possibly TRBD1 (6 bases). The V end was cut by 3 bases, the J end by 1 base, with 16 bases between. Per the germline V gene, CDR1 is GTSNPN and CDR2 is SVGIG (reference sequence). This CDR3 comprises 15 residues. In DNA, the CDR3 is TGTGCCTGGAGGCGCAGGGGAGATGGGTCCTACGAGCAGTACTTC. Its translation: CAWRRRGDGSYEQYF.

This clonotype turned up a few times. A much larger clone lies one base from this, so it may be a read error. The V and J genes are TRBV29-1 and TRBJ1-2; D is uncertain. Trimming cost V 4 bases and J 2 bases, with 5 bases left between them. Germline V gives CDR1 SQVTM, CDR2 ANQGSEA. The CDR3 loop spans 11 amino acids. The CDR3 bases are TGCAGCGTTGTAGAGAACTATGGCTACACCTTC. It codes for CSVVENYGYTF.